The rows below give T cell receptor beta chains drawn from one sample of a study of OX40 agonist ivuxolimab in advanced cancers. The repertoire was sequenced with immunoSEQ multiplex PCR; TCRdb's copy has only in-frame clones and lacks some. Among some 62,000 clones, approximately 84% were seen once, and the ten largest hold about 9.1%. This material consisted of CD4+ or CD8+ T cells sorted from blood, taken in a trial of the OX40 agonist ivuxolimab. The receptor source for this set is an adult with an advanced solid tumor such as melanoma, head and neck, liver or kidney cancer. Both conserved end residues are part of each CDR3. D genes are given only for firm matches. For some rows the clone size is stated as once, few or many, or as a class when expanded; others skip it.

size	D	V	J	DNA	CDR3
once	.	TRBV15	TRBJ2-2	TGTGCCACCAGCAGAGATGGGCTAGTTGAGGGGGAGCTGTTTTTT	CATSRDGLVEGELFF
.	.	TRBV6-5	TRBJ2-7	TGTGCCAGCAGCTCCTCAGGGGGGCAGGACGAGCAGTACTTC	CASSSSGGQDEQYF
.	.	TRBV18	TRBJ2-6	TGTGCCAGCTCACCACCGGGCCGTCTCTCTGGGGCCAACGTCCTGACTTTC	CASSPPGRLSGANVLTF
once	.	TRBV15	TRBJ1-5	TGTGCCACCAGCCTGGGGGGTGACAAGCGACAGCCCCAGCATTTT	CATSLGGDKRQPQHF
.	.	TRBV18	TRBJ1-5	TGTGCCAGCTCACCGGGGATTGAGGCCCAGCATTTT	CASSPGIEAQHF
.	.	TRBV11-3	TRBJ2-7	TGTGCCAGCAGCGTTACTAGGAACGAGCAGTACTTC	CASSVTRNEQYF
.	TRBD1	TRBV6-5	TRBJ1-2	TGTGCCAGCAGTTACACAGGGGAATCCTATGGCTACACCTTC	CASSYTGESYGYTF
.	TRBD1	TRBV11-1	TRBJ2-1	TGTGCCAGCAGCCCTAGGGTCGGGACAGGGGGTGCCTACAATGAGCAGTTCTTC	CASSPRVGTGGAYNEQFF
few	.	TRBV30	TRBJ1-5	TGTGCCTGGAGCGCGTACGGACTTCAGCATTTT	CAWSAYGLQHF
.	.	TRBV11-3	TRBJ2-1	TGTGCCAGCAGCGTAGGATATGAGCAGTTCTTC	CASSVGYEQFF
.	TRBD1	TRBV6-1	TRBJ2-7	TGTGCCAGCTCCCTCCAGACAGGGGGTTCCTACGAGCAGTACTTC	CASSLQTGGSYEQYF
.	TRBD2	TRBV27	TRBJ2-7	TGTGCCAGCAGTCCCAAGGGACTAGGGACCTACGAGCAGTACTTC	CASSPKGLGTYEQYF
few	TRBD1	TRBV5-1	TRBJ1-6	TGCGCCAGCAGCGCTACAGGGGAAGAGCCCCTCCACTTT	CASSATGEEPLHF
.	.	TRBV7-2	TRBJ1-2	TGTGCCAGCAGCTTCCGAGGCTGGGCTGGCACCTTC	CASSFRGWAGTF
.	.	TRBV30	TRBJ1-5	TGTGCCTGGAGTCGGCAGGGGCTCCAGCCCCAGCATTTT	CAWSRQGLQPQHF
.	.	TRBV18	TRBJ1-1	TGTGCCAGCTCACCCCAACAGGAGAACACTGAAGCTTTCTTT	CASSPQQENTEAFF
.	.	TRBV4-1	TRBJ2-3	TGCGCCAGCAGCGAGCAACCGCCGGGAAACACAGATACGCAGTATTTT	CASSEQPPGNTDTQYF
.	.	TRBV5-4	TRBJ1-2	TGTGCCAGCAGAGTCGGGACCGATTACTATGGCTACACCTTC	CASRVGTDYYGYTF
.	.	TRBV5-1	TRBJ2-2	TGCGCCAGCAGCTTCAACAGCCGGAACACCGGGGAGCTGTTTTTT	CASSFNSRNTGELFF
.	TRBD1	TRBV5-6	TRBJ1-5	TGTGCCAGCAGCTTCGGGACAGGAAATCAGCCCCAGCATTTT	CASSFGTGNQPQHF
few	TRBD1	TRBV9	TRBJ1-6	TGTGCCAGCAGCGTGGGACAGTATAATTCACCCCTCCACTTT	CASSVGQYNSPLHF
.	.	TRBV6-5	TRBJ1-4	TGTGCCAGCAGTTTTCAGGCTGCAACTAATGAAAAACTGTTTTTT	CASSFQAATNEKLFF
.	TRBD1	TRBV2	TRBJ2-3	TGTGCCAGCAGTTCCCCGGGACAGGGGACAGATACGCAGTATTTT	CASSSPGQGTDTQYF
.	.	TRBV6-1	TRBJ2-5	TGTGCCAGCAGTGAAGGGTCTAGCGTCAGGACCCAGTACTTC	CASSEGSSVRTQYF
.	TRBD1	TRBV7-3	TRBJ2-7	TGTGCCAGCAGCAAGTCCGGGACAGGGGGCTACGAGCAGTACTTC	CASSKSGTGGYEQYF
.	.	TRBV6-5	TRBJ1-1	TGTGCCAGCCAAAGTTACTGGGTCCCGAACACTGGAGCTTTCTTT	CASQSYWVPNTGAFF
.	.	TRBV11-2	TRBJ1-2	TGTGCCAGCAGCTTAGGCCGGAATAACTATGGCTACACCTTC	CASSLGRNNYGYTF
once	TRBD1	TRBV2	TRBJ1-6	TGTGCCAGCAGCGGACAGGGGGGGATTTCACCCCTCCACTTT	CASSGQGGISPLHF
.	TRBD1	TRBV5-6	TRBJ2-1	TGTGCCAGCAGCTTGTTGACAGGGGGCTGGCTAGCAGATGAGCAGTTCTTC	CASSLLTGGWLADEQFF
few	.	TRBV19	TRBJ1-2	TGTGCCAGTAGTATTCGCGGTCTCCTGGGCTACACCTTC	CASSIRGLLGYTF
.	TRBD2	TRBV25-1	TRBJ2-5	TGTGCCAGCACCCCCCGGGGGGGAGAGACCCAGTACTTC	CASTPRGGETQYF
.	.	TRBV11-2	TRBJ1-6	TGTGCCAGCAGCTTTGGCAGCTCCTATAATTCACCCCTCCACTTT	CASSFGSSYNSPLHF
.	.	TRBV7-3	TRBJ1-2	TGTGCCAGCAGCTTATTCAAAGGCTCTGGCTACACCTTC	CASSLFKGSGYTF
.	.	TRBV6-1	TRBJ1-1	TGTGCCAGCAGTGCGGGTTATCATACTTACTTACCTGAAGCTTTCTTT	CASSAGYHTYLPEAFF
.	.	TRBV29-1	TRBJ2-3	TGCAGCGTTGAAGATCTCCTAGACAGTAAGGTGACAGATACGCAGTATTTT	CSVEDLLDSKVTDTQYF
few	.	TRBV10-1	TRBJ1-6	TGCGCCAGCAGAAGGGACAATTCCTATAATTCACCCCTCCACTTT	CASRRDNSYNSPLHF
.	.	TRBV6-6	TRBJ2-2	TGTGCCAGCATTGGGGGGATCACCGGGGAGCTGTTTTTT	CASIGGITGELFF